This is a list of T cell receptor beta chains from one sample in a study of blood T cell repertoires in COVID-19. The assay was immunoSEQ multiplex PCR, and TCRdb's table has in-frame clones only and misses some. The sample comprises 200,000 to 250,000 clones, roughly 80% of which are singletons, and roughly 7.6% rests with the top ten. Source material: peripheral blood. Source of these receptors: a woman over 75 with COVID-19, enrolled during active disease. CDR3s leave out the opening cysteine and the closing phenylalanine or tryptophan. The order of the fields is J gene, V gene, CDR3 protein.

TRBJ2-3	TRBV14	ASSPRGSTDTQY
TRBJ2-7	TRBV6-2/TRBV6-3	ASSWGLAYEQY
TRBJ1-1	TRBV4-2	ASSQDQIGGAF
TRBJ2-5	TRBV18	ASSRERQETQY
TRBJ2-1	TRBV12-5	ASGLDYNEQF
TRBJ1-1	TRBV5-5	ASSLSPTGWNTEAF
TRBJ2-5	TRBV14	ASSRGYQETQY
TRBJ2-7	TRBV3-1/TRBV3-2	ASSGTGASYEQY
TRBJ2-1	TRBV10-3	AISDRGGIYEQF
TRBJ1-2	TRBV4-2	ASSQGQSNYGYT
TRBJ1-1	TRBV6-5	ASRKIGTGGTEAF
TRBJ1-5	TRBV19	ASSKDGEQPQH
TRBJ2-7	TRBV6-5	ASRGSGRAYEQY
TRBJ2-1	TRBV24-1	ATSDPTTPNEQF
TRBJ1-1	TRBV5-1	ASSRELNTEAF
TRBJ1-2	TRBV4-1	ASSQDVKGVGYT
TRBJ1-1	TRBV6-1	ASSEWGGNTEAF
TRBJ2-7	TRBV3-1/TRBV3-2	ASSPATGIVDEQY
TRBJ2-7	TRBV5-6	ADVWGAYEQY
TRBJ2-2	TRBV5-1	ARSWEPGGVSGELF
TRBJ1-3	TRBV18	ASSPRQGTGNTIY
TRBJ2-3	TRBV3-1/TRBV3-2	ASSQVDAQY
TRBJ1-5	TRBV27	ASSLDSPNQPQH
TRBJ2-3	TRBV10-1	ASSEKFGGGTDTQY
TRBJ2-7	TRBV10-3	ASLSGLSYEQY
TRBJ2-6	TRBV5-1	ASSSDRVGANVLT
TRBJ2-5	TRBV28	ASRSTDRGSQY
TRBJ2-7	TRBV7-3	ASSLGRESPYEQY
TRBJ2-2	TRBV2	ASSPDYTGELF
TRBJ2-7	TRBV5-1	AHGGTYEQY
TRBJ1-1	TRBV19	ASSHQGTEAF
TRBJ1-4	TRBV29-1	SVRVTGSEQEKLF
TRBJ1-3	TRBV5-1	ASSFGRGQAENTIY
TRBJ1-1	TRBV7-3	ASSTGGLNTEAF
TRBJ2-2	TRBV18	ASSPPSLGELF
TRBJ2-1	TRBV23-1	ASRNRDREQF
TRBJ1-1	TRBV6-5	ASSRGKGAF
TRBJ1-1	TRBV5-1	ASSLTGVGEAF